Given below is one T cell receptor (beta chain) in context. Its specificity is unknown. These data belong to a study of T cell responses to AZD1222 COVID-19 vaccine. Findings of the study overall: Just a handful of AZD1222 recipients tested seropositive at baseline.

Libraries were prepared by immunoSEQ multiplex PCR; TCRdb keeps only in-frame clonotypes and omits some of them. Of 120,000 to 150,000 clones in the sample, about 89% were seen once. Germline V CDR1 and CDR2: MNHEY, SVGAGI. The length of the CDR3 is 15 residues. With V trimmed by 7 bases and J by 4 bases, 9 bases remained unmatched. The clonotype comes from an adult in good health. The specimen comprised peripheral blood, sampled on day 0 of MenACWY control vaccination. The rearrangement joins TRBV6-5 to TRBJ1-5, with TRBD1 identical over 8 bases. The CDR3 loop is CASTRQGTLNQPQHF. Written as DNA, the CDR3 is TGTGCCAGCACCCGACAGGGGACCTTAAATCAGCCCCAGCATTTT.